The 20 T cell receptor beta chains given below trace back to one sample, sequenced in a study of CD8 T cells in ankylosing spondylitis. Using its own MiXCR run on the 5' RACE reads, TCRdb lists one record per CDR3 protein. The top ten hold approximately 4% of the sample, which has roughly 240,000 distinct CDR3 sequences, roughly a third seen once. The sample consisted of blood, either unsorted or a sorted T cell fraction (not recorded which). These receptor sequences come from a male donor with ankylosing spondylitis or in good health (not recorded which).

The table lists this clonotype with a few counts. The J gene is TRBJ2-3, the V gene TRBV12-3 or TRBV12-4, with 10 bases identical to TRBD2. The CDR3 runs to 15 residues. After removal of 5 bases from V and 4 bases from J, the junction contained 6 bases not matched to a gene. The CDR3 DNA follows: TGTGCCAGCAGTCCAACTAGCGGGGACCCAGATACGCAGTATTTT. Translating gives CASSPTSGDPDTQYF.

In this sample, this clonotype turned up a few times. V is TRBV5-6 and J is TRBJ2-5, with a tentative D call TRBD2 (6 bases). V lost 0 bases and J lost 4, with 16 bases in between. The CDR3 loop spans 16 amino acids. Germline CDR1 and CDR2: SGHDT and YYEEEE. CDR3 sequence: CASSLAVSHGGETQYF. DNA of the CDR3: TGTGCCAGCAGCTTGGCCGTCAGCCACGGGGGAGAGACCCAGTACTTC.

This clonotype has ten or more counts. The chain combines TRBV12-3 or TRBV12-4 with TRBJ2-3; no reliable D call. The CDR3 consists of 12 residues. V lost 7 bases and J lost 3, with 8 bases in between. This CDR3 is CASNPSTDTQYF. DNA of the CDR3: TGTGCCAGCAACCCGTCGACAGATACGCAGTATTTT.

To note about this clonotype: Sequence at one end of the junction differs from germline and may be a read error. The chain is built from TRBV7-2 and TRBJ2-1; D unresolved. The CDR3 is made up of 13 amino acids. Looked up from germline, CDR1 is SGHTA and CDR2 is FQGNSA. CDR3 nucleotide sequence: TGTGCCAGCAGCCCCCTAGGTTACACTGAGCAGTTCTTC. Translated, it gives CASSPLGYTEQFF.

The chain links TRBV20-1 to TRBJ2-1; 9 bases agree with TRBD2. The CDR3 totals 16 residues. The ends lost 3 bases at V and 0 bases at J; junction bases unmatched: 6. The germline V gene encodes CDR1 DFQATT and CDR2 SNEGSKA (reference sequence). The CDR3 here is CSARILAGSSYNEQFF. The CDR3 nucleotides read TGCAGTGCTAGGATTCTAGCGGGGAGCTCCTACAATGAGCAGTTCTTC.

This clonotype has just a few counts. This chain joins TRBV27 and TRBJ2-7; D ambiguous. Germline V lookup: CDR1 MNHEY, CDR2 SMNVEV (reference sequence). The CDR3 spans 15 residues. Trimming cost V 2 bases and J 2 bases, with 13 bases left between them. CDR3 residues: CASSLVRTVPYEQYF. DNA for the CDR3: TGTGCCAGCAGTTTAGTTCGTACCGTGCCCTACGAGCAGTACTTC.

This clonotype has more than one count but fewer than ten. This sequence joins TRBV5-5 and TRBJ2-3; 7 bases fit TRBD2. J gave up 4 bases and V 0 bases, and 11 bases lay outside the gene matches. This CDR3 has 17 residues. In germline, CDR1 is SGHKS, CDR2 YYEKEE (reference sequence). The CDR3 sequence is CASSLVAGSTRADTQYF. In DNA form, the CDR3 reads TGTGCCAGCAGCTTGGTAGCGGGCTCCACCAGGGCAGATACGCAGTATTTT.

The rearrangement uses TRBV12-3 or TRBV12-4 and TRBJ1-5, with TRBD1 as a possible D gene (5 bases). The CDR3 has 15 residues. Trimming stripped 4 bases from V and 15 bases from J, with 25 bases between. The CDR3 region is CASSSRGGTSGPRHF. The CDR3 DNA reads as TGTGCCAGCAGTTCCCGGGGGGGGACCTCCGGGCCAAGGCATTTT.

The chain is built from TRBV20-1 and TRBJ1-1, with 7 bases aligning to TRBD1. The length of the CDR3 is 13 residues. V lost 6 bases to trimming and J lost 4 bases; unmatched junction nucleotides: 8. Looked up from germline, CDR1 is DFQATT and CDR2 is SNEGSKA (reference sequence). CDR3 sequence: CSAATGRSTEAFF. CDR3 sequence (DNA): TGCAGTGCCGCGACAGGGCGGAGCACTGAAGCTTTCTTT.

The rearrangement joins TRBV7-4 to TRBJ2-7; no clear D. From germline, CDR1 is SGHVT and CDR2 SQSDAQ. The CDR3 contains 13 residues. Trimming took off 5 bases at V and 4 bases at J, with 12 bases between the two ends. The CDR3 loop is CASSTHEDYEQYF. Written as DNA, the CDR3 is TGTGCCAGCAGCACGCATGAAGATTACGAGCAGTACTTC.

The sample holds a few counts of this clonotype. The genes are TRBV7-2 and TRBJ2-1, with TRBD2 identical over 12 bases. The length of the CDR3 is 15 residues. Germline CDR1 is SGHTA and CDR2 is FQGNSA. Losses at the gene ends were 6 bases for V and 5 bases for J; bases not matched to a gene: 5. The CDR3 sequence is CASSFLAGGHNEQFF. Here the CDR3 DNA reads TGTGCCAGCAGTTTCCTAGCGGGGGGGCACAATGAGCAGTTCTTC.

The genes are TRBV20-1 and TRBJ1-1; no firm D call. Germline loops: CDR1 DFQATT, CDR2 SNEGSKA (reference sequence). There are 16 residues in the CDR3. V gave up 0 bases and J gave up 7 bases, with 21 bases separating them. The CDR3 DNA is TGCAGTGCTAGAGATGACACGAGTACTGGCTCGGGTGAAGCTTTCTTT. Translating gives CSARDDTSTGSGEAFF.

The chain combines TRBV3-1 with TRBJ1-5; D ambiguous. Germline V gene data show CDR1 as LGHDT and CDR2 as YNNKEL (reference sequence). V was pared by 4 bases and J by 0 bases, with 7 bases between. The length of the CDR3 is 14 residues. This chain's CDR3 is CASSRRLSNQPQHF. In DNA form, the CDR3 reads TGTGCCAGCAGCCGCAGGCTTAGCAATCAGCCCCAGCATTTT.

The rearrangement uses TRBV5-6 and TRBJ1-1, with D unresolved. The V and J ends lost 4 bases and 9 bases respectively, with 13 bases between them. The CDR3 spans 12 residues. Germline V lookup: CDR1 SGHDT, CDR2 YYEEEE. The CDR3 here is CASSKEEKQAFF. CDR3 DNA: TGTGCCAGCAGCAAAGAGGAGAAACAAGCTTTCTTT.

This clonotype was counted between two and nine times. The chain is built from TRBV20-1 and TRBJ2-1; TRBD1 might be the D (6 bases). The CDR3 length is 12 residues. Germline CDR1 reads DFQATT; CDR2 reads SNEGSKA (reference sequence). Trimming took off 6 bases at V and 4 bases at J, with 10 bases between the two ends. The CDR3 DNA follows: TGCAGTGCCCCCGACAGGTACAATGAGCAGTTCTTC. This gives the protein CSAPDRYNEQFF.

This clonotype has only a few counts. The chain uses TRBV6-5 and TRBJ2-7; the match to TRBD2 covers 9 bases. Germline trimming cut 0 bases from V and 7 bases from J; bases unmatched to any gene: 7. This CDR3 comprises 15 residues. The germline V gene has CDR1 MNHEY and CDR2 SVGAGI. The CDR3 reads CASSYSGRAGGEQYF. CDR3 in DNA: TGTGCCAGCAGTTACTCTGGCAGGGCGGGAGGGGAGCAGTACTTC.

The sample holds a few counts of this clonotype. The chain joins TRBV6-5 to TRBJ2-5, with 7 bases aligning to TRBD2. With 4 bases clipped from V and 5 bases from J, the junction kept 4 bases outside the gene matches. This CDR3 is 13 amino acids long. Germline-derived CDR1 and CDR2 are MNHEY and SVGAGI. The CDR3 region has the DNA TGTGCCAGCAGTTTTGCGGGGGAGGAGACCCAGTACTTC. This translates into CASSFAGEETQYF.

The rearrangement links TRBV20-1 to TRBJ1-2, with 8 bases matching TRBD1. The CDR3 covers 12 residues. Germline CDR1 is DFQATT and CDR2 is SNEGSKA (reference sequence). The junction had 8 bases not matched to a gene; V was cut back by 6 bases and J by 8 bases. The CDR3 loop is CSAGQGARGYTF. CDR3 DNA sequence: TGCAGTGCCGGGCAGGGGGCGCGGGGCTACACCTTC.

In this sample, this clonotype turned up a few times. The rearrangement links TRBV7-2 to TRBJ2-1, with unresolved D. This CDR3 has 14 residues. Trimming shortened V by 1 base and J by 5 bases, and 9 bases separated the two germline ends. CDR1 is SGHTA, CDR2 FQGNSA, per germline. In DNA, the CDR3 is TGTGCCAGCAGCTTAGTGGGCCTTAACAATGAGCAGTTCTTC. Its translation: CASSLVGLNNEQFF.

The CDR3 here is CSARVRGGLDTQYF. The CDR3 region has the DNA TGCAGTGCTAGAGTGCGGGGAGGGTTGGATACGCAGTATTTT. V is TRBV20-1 and J is TRBJ2-3; 7 positions match TRBD2. The CDR3 has 14 amino acids. Germline assignment: CDR1 DFQATT and CDR2 SNEGSKA (reference sequence). V trimming: 1 base; J trimming: 6 bases; junction bases outside the gene matches: 7.